The TCR beta chain described here comes from a study of spatial heterogeneity in lung cancer. This CDR3 contains 12 residues. V was clipped by 3 bases and J by 3 bases, with 7 bases between them. In germline, CDR1 is SQVTM, CDR2 ANQGSEA. TCRdb used MiXCR to reprocess the 5' RACE reads, holding one entry per CDR3 protein. Of tens of thousands of distinct CDR3 sequences listed, approximately 20% are singletons. Documented time point: sample taken at primary tumor resection. The input material, whole RNA from tumor, nontumor lung or frozen PBMC, was sequenced unsorted. There were some 76 donors, all of them untreated patients with early-stage non-small cell lung cancer.

The sequences come from PBMCs, collected at surgery. This chain connects TRBV29-1 to TRBJ2-3, with TRBD1 as a possible D gene (5 bases). This clonotype was obtained from a male donor with early-stage non-small cell lung cancer. The CDR3 nucleotides are TGCAGCGTTGATCAGGGAACAGATACGCAGTATTTT. Translation: CSVDQGTDTQYF.